This T cell receptor beta chain derives from a study of long-term antiretroviral therapy in people with HIV (dated by TCRdb to the early 2020s). At the level of the whole study: The earliest samples were collected about a decade before the 2015 WHO recommendation for immediate ART, when ART was typically delayed until CD4 counts fell. A retrospective serial study tested whether ART initiation and durable HIV suppression were associated with changes in peripheral blood TRB repertoire composition and diversity. A total of over 150 cryopreserved PBMC samples came from a few dozen adults with confirmed HIV infection and were collected serially over a mean of roughly 6 years (range 1-12). Among the 25 to 30 participants with HIV, roughly eleven were female. No cross-contamination during QIAcube processing was seen in test extractions of a monoclonal T-cell line run alongside around 30 polyclonal samples.

Inclusion was restricted to participants for whom at least one PBMC sample before ART initiation and at least two post-ART samples were available. All participants with HIV were treated in the United States of America. Cryopreserved samples of about 0.9-11 million PBMC were thawed and washed before DNA extraction. At the time of the earliest PBMC sample, participants with HIV were aged between about 20 and 54 years. PBMC samples were contributed by each participant from 1-4 timepoints before ART initiation and 2-8 timepoints after ART initiation, with a median of 7 samples. Serial HIV viral load, CD4+ T-cell count, ART history and demographic data were obtained for every participant. A Qiagen kit on a QIAcube was used to extract genomic DNA from unsorted PBMC, with samples processed in batches of 12. Results the study describes overall, beyond this receptor: The repertoire was dominated across all time points by expanded TRB clones identified before ART initiation, although this dominance was seen to fluctuate and to decrease in many PLHIV after ART. No data were available on ART adherence, viral resistance or therapy changes, limiting inferences about post-ART repertoire changes. The samples span the years 2004 to 2017, and the ART regimens used at that time may not be as effective as current regimens. Because pre-ART samples had limited cell numbers, unsorted PBMC were profiled rather than sorted CD4+ and CD8+ T cells. Narrower CDR3 length ranges were observed in HIV repertoires than in controls, and an antigen-experienced repertoire with only a slight naive shift after ART was suggested by the network structure. Limited PBMC availability meant only the TCR beta chain was sequenced, without alpha chain pairing. Starting ART was linked to a significant rise in TRB diversity, yet even with long-term ART the diversity remained significantly lower than in transplant donor controls.

Sequencing of the TRB variable region was done with the immunoSEQ hsTCRB v3.0 assay at survey level resolution. A depth of about 35,000-50,000 T-cell genomes per sample was targeted for TRB sequencing. An Illumina MiSeq with a v3 150-cycle kit was used to sequence the pooled TRB libraries. Per the original workflow: Repertoire analysis was run in R within a reproducible Nextflow workflow that covered QC, data transformation and analysis. Custom analyses were implemented in LymphoSeq2, an R package for AIRR-Seq data exploration. After excluding a few samples that yielded fewer than 5000 total TRB sequences, under 200 HIV repertoires remained for analysis. Among the 188 retained HIV repertoires, some 60 were collected before ART initiation and 129 were collected after ART initiation. Each repertoire was downsampled to 5000 TRB nucleotide sequences, and summary statistics were averaged across 100 downsampling iterations. TRB sequences were retained for analysis only if CDR3 regions of at least seven amino acids were present. Diversity was measured with a Shannon entropy-derived clonality score and the Gini coefficient. In the repertoire networks, any two of the top 5000 CDR3 amino acid sequences were linked whenever the two sequences differed by an edit distance of one. GLIPH2 predicted antigen specificity groups and MHC restriction for TRB CDR3 amino acid sequences. To flag known CMV, EBV, HIV or tissue antigen associations, CDR3 amino acid sequences were matched against VDJdb and McPAS-TCR. Pre-ART, post-ART and control groups were compared with Wilcoxon signed-rank tests and Holm-Bonferroni correction. As stored in TCRdb, this immuneACCESS dataset retains in-frame rearrangements with V and J assigned. A fraction of the clones does not appear; measured against another copy, unresolved V genes explain less than half of the discrepancy, and the remainder lacks a known reason. That table is the source of V, J and clone size, and D and trimming were worked out from the DNA. Present in this sample are roughly 15,000 clones, over 75% of which were seen just once. Clones ranked in the top ten supply roughly 15% of the sample.

Trimming costs V 5 bases and J 4 bases, and their ends lie 17 bases apart. Per the germline V gene, SGHTA is the CDR1 and FQGTGA is the CDR2. Inclusive of the bounding cysteine and phenylalanine, the CDR3 is 15 residues long. Solely the CDR3 DNA is kept, with 45 bases framed from the first base. As for this clone: Its cognate antigen has yet to be identified. Base qualities are not provided; no much larger clone lies one nucleotide away.

This receptor chain uses TRBV7-3 and TRBJ1-1, with TRBD1 as a weak D call on 6 bases. The sample consisted of unsorted PBMCs, taken 1.2 years before starting antiretroviral therapy. This TCR derives from a man aged 25-45 years with HIV. At the DNA level, the sequence is TGTGCCAGCAGCCCATGGGGGGCAGGGGCCACTGAAGCTTTCTTT. Protein translation: CASSPWGAGATEAFF. The full variable domain, completed from the reference TRBV7-3 and TRBJ1-1 proteins outside the CDR3, reads GAGVSQTPSNKVTEKGKYVELRCDPISGHTALYWYRQSLGQGPEFLIYFQGTGAADDSGLPNDRFFAVRPEGSVSTLKIQRTERGDSAVYLCASSPWGAGATEAFFGQGTRLTVV.